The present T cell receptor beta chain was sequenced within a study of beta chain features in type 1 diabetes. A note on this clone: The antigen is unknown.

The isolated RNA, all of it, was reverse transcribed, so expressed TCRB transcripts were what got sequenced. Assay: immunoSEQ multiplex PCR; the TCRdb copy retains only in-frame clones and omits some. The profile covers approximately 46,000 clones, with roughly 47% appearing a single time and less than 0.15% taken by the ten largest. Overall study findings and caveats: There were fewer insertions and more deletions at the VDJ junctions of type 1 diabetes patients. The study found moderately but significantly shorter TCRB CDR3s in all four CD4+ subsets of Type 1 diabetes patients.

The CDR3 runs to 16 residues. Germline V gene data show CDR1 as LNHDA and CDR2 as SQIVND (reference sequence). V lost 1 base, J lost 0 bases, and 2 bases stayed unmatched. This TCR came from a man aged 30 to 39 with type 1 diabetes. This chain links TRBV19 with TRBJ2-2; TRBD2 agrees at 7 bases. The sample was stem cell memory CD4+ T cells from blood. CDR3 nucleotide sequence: TGTGCCAGTAGTATAGGGGAGGGAACGAACACCGGGGAGCTGTTTTTT. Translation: CASSIGEGTNTGELFF.